This T cell receptor (beta chain) was captured by sequencing in a study of a mutant IDH1 vaccine in newly diagnosed glioma. Study-level information: Vaccine administration was initiated 4-6 weeks following radiotherapy alone, or with temozolomide cycles. Findings and limits, study-wide: Changes in top peripheral clonotypes did not appear linked to pseudoprogression. Vaccination elicited immune responses in 93.3% of patients.

Generated by immunoSEQ multiplex PCR, the TCRdb table keeps only in-frame clones and is missing some. The sample contains tens of thousands of clones, roughly 77% of which appear only once. Concerning this clone itself: The target antigen is unknown.

As to time point: week 47, end of study. Topical imiquimod was applied with each vaccine dose, which held 300 ug of mutant IDH1 20-mer peptide. Patients received eight vaccinations in weeks 1, 3, 5, 7, 11, 15, 19, 23. Germline CDR1 and CDR2: MDHEN and SYDVKM. With V trimmed by 3 bases and J by 4 bases, 8 bases remained unmatched. This CDR3 has 15 residues. The rearrangement uses TRBV28 and TRBJ2-5, with 7 bases lining up with TRBD1. Sample: PBMCs, taken from a glioma patient whose treatment included an IDH1 peptide vaccine. The sequence derives from a man between 40 and 49 years old with glioma. The CDR3 DNA reads as TGTGCCAGCAGTTTTAGGGCAGGGGGAAGAGAGACCCAGTACTTC. Amino acid sequence: CASSFRAGGRETQYF.